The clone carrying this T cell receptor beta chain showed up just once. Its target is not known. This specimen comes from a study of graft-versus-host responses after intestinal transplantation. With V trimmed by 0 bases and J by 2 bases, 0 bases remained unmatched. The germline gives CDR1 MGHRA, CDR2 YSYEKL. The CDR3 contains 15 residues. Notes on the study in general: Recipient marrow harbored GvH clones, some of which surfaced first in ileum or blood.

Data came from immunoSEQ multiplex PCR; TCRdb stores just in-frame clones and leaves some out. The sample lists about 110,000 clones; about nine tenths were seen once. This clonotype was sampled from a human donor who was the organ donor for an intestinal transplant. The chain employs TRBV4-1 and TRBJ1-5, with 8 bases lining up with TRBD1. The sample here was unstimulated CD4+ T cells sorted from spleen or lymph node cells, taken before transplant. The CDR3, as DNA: TGCGCCAGCAGCCAAGACAGGGGGCGCAATCAGCCCCAGCATTTT. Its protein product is CASSQDRGRNQPQHF.